A selection of T cell receptor beta chains follows, all from one sample in a study of molecular identifiers for immune sequencing clone quantification. TCRdb recomputed calls from the PCR reads with MiXCR, one row per CDR3 protein. The table records about 630,000 distinct CDR3 sequences, over 25% of them present only once. Source material: naive CD8+ T cells from blood, with Jurkat cell RNA spiked in. These receptors came from a human donor in good health. Some libraries in this study had Jurkat cell RNA spiked in. The CDR3 runs from the conserved cysteine through the conserved F or W. D genes are given only for firm matches. Expanded clones get a size class; other rows say once, few or many, or leave the size out.

v_call: TRBV30
clone_size: -
d_call: -
j_call: TRBJ1-5
cdr3_aa: CAWSLTSGEPQHF
cdr3_nt: TGTGCCTGGAGTCTCACCAGCGGGGAGCCCCAGCATTTT

v_call: TRBV11-2
clone_size: -
d_call: TRBD2
j_call: TRBJ2-5
cdr3_aa: CASSSTMGGVFLETQYF
cdr3_nt: TGTGCCAGCAGCTCGACGATGGGGGGGGTTTTTTTGGAGACCCAGTACTTC

v_call: TRBV5-5
clone_size: many
d_call: -
j_call: TRBJ2-7
cdr3_aa: CASSPILAGYEQYF
cdr3_nt: TGTGCCAGCAGCCCAATTTTGGCCGGCTACGAGCAGTACTTC

v_call: TRBV7-2
clone_size: many
d_call: -
j_call: TRBJ2-7
cdr3_aa: CASSLGGVLPYEQYF
cdr3_nt: TGTGCCAGCAGCTTAGGTGGGGTTCTGCCGTACGAGCAGTACTTC

v_call: TRBV2
clone_size: few
d_call: -
j_call: TRBJ1-1
cdr3_aa: CASWGSGDTEAFF
cdr3_nt: TGTGCCAGCTGGGGATCCGGGGACACTGAAGCTTTCTTT

v_call: TRBV4-1
clone_size: -
d_call: TRBD2
j_call: TRBJ2-7
cdr3_aa: CASSQDRAGGGAQYF
cdr3_nt: TGCGCCAGCAGCCAAGATCGCGCGGGAGGCGGCGCGCAGTACTTC

v_call: TRBV21-1
clone_size: many
d_call: -
j_call: TRBJ1-1
cdr3_aa: CASSKRRGHKLNTEAFF
cdr3_nt: TGTGCCAGCAGCAAAAGGAGGGGGCACAAATTGAACACTGAAGCTTTCTTT

v_call: TRBV6-2/TRBV6-3
clone_size: -
d_call: TRBD2
j_call: TRBJ2-7
cdr3_aa: CASSYAGGSYGQYF
cdr3_nt: TGTGCCAGCAGTTACGCGGGAGGCTCCTACGGGCAGTACTTC

v_call: TRBV6-6
clone_size: -
d_call: -
j_call: TRBJ2-5
cdr3_aa: CASIKTGREQETQYF
cdr3_nt: TGTGCCAGCATCAAGACCGGCCGGGAGCAGGAGACCCAGTACTTC

v_call: TRBV7-6
clone_size: many
d_call: -
j_call: TRBJ2-5
cdr3_aa: CASSLSGPLRTQYF
cdr3_nt: TGTGCCAGCAGCTTATCGGGGCCACTGAGGACCCAGTACTTC

v_call: TRBV30
clone_size: -
d_call: TRBD2
j_call: TRBJ2-1
cdr3_aa: CAWSPGRGGYNEQFF
cdr3_nt: TGTGCCTGGAGTCCCGGGAGGGGGGGGTACAATGAGCAGTTCTTC

v_call: TRBV9
clone_size: -
d_call: -
j_call: TRBJ1-1
cdr3_aa: CASSVVASRNTEAFF
cdr3_nt: TGTGCCAGCAGCGTAGTGGCGAGCCGGAACACTGAAGCTTTCTTT

v_call: TRBV27
clone_size: many
d_call: -
j_call: TRBJ1-1
cdr3_aa: CASSPGRSTEAFF
cdr3_nt: TGTGCCAGCAGTCCGGGACGGAGTACTGAAGCTTTCTTT

v_call: TRBV2
clone_size: many
d_call: -
j_call: TRBJ2-3
cdr3_aa: CASEPGPRTDTQYF
cdr3_nt: TGTGCCAGCGAACCGGGACCCCGCACAGATACGCAGTATTTT

v_call: TRBV30
clone_size: -
d_call: -
j_call: TRBJ2-4
cdr3_aa: CAWRFQGTAKNIQYF
cdr3_nt: TGTGCCTGGAGGTTTCAGGGAACAGCCAAAAACATTCAGTACTTC

v_call: TRBV10-3
clone_size: many
d_call: -
j_call: TRBJ2-3
cdr3_aa: CAISEPLLDTQYF
cdr3_nt: TGTGCCATCAGTGAGCCTCTTTTAGATACGCAGTATTTT

v_call: TRBV9
clone_size: many
d_call: -
j_call: TRBJ1-1
cdr3_aa: CASSEGGGSNTEAFF
cdr3_nt: TGTGCCAGCAGCGAGGGCGGGGGTTCCAACACTGAAGCTTTCTTT

v_call: TRBV7-2
clone_size: -
d_call: -
j_call: TRBJ1-5
cdr3_aa: CASSLGCHQPQHF
cdr3_nt: TGTGCCAGCAGCTTAGGTTGTCACCAGCCCCAGCATTTT

v_call: TRBV4-3
clone_size: -
d_call: -
j_call: TRBJ2-7
cdr3_aa: CASSQEGRGVYEQYF
cdr3_nt: TGCGCCAGCAGCCAAGAAGGCAGGGGAGTCTACGAGCAGTACTTC

v_call: TRBV27
clone_size: -
d_call: TRBD2
j_call: TRBJ2-2
cdr3_aa: CASREGLAVNTGELFF
cdr3_nt: TGTGCCAGCAGGGAGGGACTAGCGGTTAACACCGGGGAGCTGTTTTTT

v_call: TRBV28
clone_size: many
d_call: -
j_call: TRBJ1-4
cdr3_aa: CASTNEGRTGNEKLFF
cdr3_nt: TGTGCCAGCACCAATGAAGGGCGGACGGGTAATGAAAAACTGTTTTTT

v_call: TRBV12-5
clone_size: few
d_call: -
j_call: TRBJ2-7
cdr3_aa: CASGPPDRYEQYF
cdr3_nt: TGTGCTAGTGGTCCCCCGGACCGCTACGAGCAGTACTTC

v_call: TRBV25-1
clone_size: many
d_call: -
j_call: TRBJ1-2
cdr3_aa: CASSEGSYGYTF
cdr3_nt: TGTGCCAGCAGTGAGGGTAGCTATGGCTACACCTTC

v_call: TRBV6-2/TRBV6-3
clone_size: many
d_call: -
j_call: TRBJ1-5
cdr3_aa: CASSYSIQNNQPQHF
cdr3_nt: TGTGCCAGCAGTTACTCGATCCAGAACAATCAGCCCCAGCATTTT

v_call: TRBV4-1
clone_size: few
d_call: TRBD2
j_call: TRBJ2-7
cdr3_aa: CASSQTSGSGAEQYF
cdr3_nt: TGCGCCAGCAGCCAAACTAGCGGGAGTGGAGCCGAGCAGTACTTC

v_call: TRBV6-2/TRBV6-3
clone_size: -
d_call: -
j_call: TRBJ1-3
cdr3_aa: CASSYSFNSACYF
cdr3_nt: TGTGCCAGCAGTTACTCGTTCAACTCGGCCTGTTATTTT

v_call: TRBV6-5
clone_size: few
d_call: -
j_call: TRBJ1-1
cdr3_aa: CASSYTQGNTEAFF
cdr3_nt: TGTGCCAGCAGTTACACTCAGGGGAACACTGAAGCTTTCTTT

v_call: TRBV28
clone_size: few
d_call: -
j_call: TRBJ2-7
cdr3_aa: CAIGPYGEYEQYF
cdr3_nt: TGTGCCATTGGCCCCTACGGGGAGTACGAGCAGTACTTC

v_call: TRBV2
clone_size: few
d_call: -
j_call: TRBJ2-1
cdr3_aa: CASSDDRDRDEQFF
cdr3_nt: TGTGCCAGCAGTGATGATCGAGATCGGGATGAGCAGTTCTTC

v_call: TRBV7-7
clone_size: few
d_call: -
j_call: TRBJ2-3
cdr3_aa: CASSHGPGGGTDTQYF
cdr3_nt: TGTGCCAGCAGCCACGGCCCGGGGGGCGGCACAGATACGCAGTATTTT

v_call: TRBV9
clone_size: many
d_call: -
j_call: TRBJ2-2
cdr3_aa: CASSVDGQNTGELFF
cdr3_nt: TGTGCCAGCAGCGTAGACGGACAGAACACCGGGGAGCTGTTTTTT

v_call: TRBV9
clone_size: -
d_call: -
j_call: TRBJ1-1
cdr3_aa: CPSSVGGRTEAFF
cdr3_nt: TGTCCCAGCAGCGTAGGGGGAAGGACTGAAGCTTTCTTT

v_call: TRBV4-3
clone_size: many
d_call: -
j_call: TRBJ1-1
cdr3_aa: CASSQDLVQSYTEAFF
cdr3_nt: TGCGCCAGCAGCCAAGATTTAGTACAGTCGTACACTGAAGCTTTCTTT

v_call: TRBV7-2
clone_size: -
d_call: -
j_call: TRBJ1-2
cdr3_aa: CASRPPNSLGYGYTF
cdr3_nt: TGTGCCAGCAGGCCCCCGAACAGCCTAGGCTATGGCTACACCTTC

v_call: TRBV4-3
clone_size: many
d_call: -
j_call: TRBJ1-1
cdr3_aa: CASSQDLGDNYLNTEAFF
cdr3_nt: TGCGCCAGCAGCCAAGATTTAGGGGACAACTACTTGAACACTGAAGCTTTCTTT

v_call: TRBV12-3/TRBV12-4
clone_size: -
d_call: -
j_call: TRBJ1-2
cdr3_aa: CASRLGGAGYGYAF
cdr3_nt: TGTGCCAGCAGGTTGGGGGGAGCCGGCTATGGCTACGCCTTC

v_call: TRBV19
clone_size: -
d_call: -
j_call: TRBJ2-7
cdr3_aa: CTNSISSQTSTYRQYF
cdr3_nt: TGTACCAATAGTATAAGTTCCCAGACGTCTACCTACAGGCAGTACTTC

v_call: TRBV28
clone_size: many
d_call: -
j_call: TRBJ2-1
cdr3_aa: CASSLLGSSYNEQFF
cdr3_nt: TGTGCCAGCAGCTTATTGGGGAGCTCCTACAATGAGCAGTTCTTC

v_call: TRBV2
clone_size: -
d_call: TRBD1
j_call: TRBJ1-6
cdr3_aa: CATGTVNNSPLHF
cdr3_nt: TGTGCCACCGGGACAGTTAATAATTCACCCCTCCACTTT

v_call: TRBV5-1
clone_size: few
d_call: -
j_call: TRBJ2-1
cdr3_aa: CASSLENNNNEQFF
cdr3_nt: TGCGCCAGCAGCTTGGAGAACAACAACAATGAGCAGTTCTTC

v_call: TRBV7-6
clone_size: many
d_call: -
j_call: TRBJ2-3
cdr3_aa: CASSPLPVGDTQYF
cdr3_nt: TGTGCCAGCAGCCCTCTGCCCGTGGGGGATACGCAGTATTTT